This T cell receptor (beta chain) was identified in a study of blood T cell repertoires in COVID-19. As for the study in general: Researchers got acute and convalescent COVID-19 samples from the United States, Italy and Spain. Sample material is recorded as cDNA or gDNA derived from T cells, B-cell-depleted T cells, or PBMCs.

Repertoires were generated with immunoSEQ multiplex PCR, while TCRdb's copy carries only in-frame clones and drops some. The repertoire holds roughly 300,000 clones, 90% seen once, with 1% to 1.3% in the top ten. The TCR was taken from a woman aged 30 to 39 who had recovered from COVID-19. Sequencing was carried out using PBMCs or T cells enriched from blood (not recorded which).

CDR3 residues: CASSYSGRWETQYF. The DNA for the CDR3 is TGTGCCAGCAGTTACTCGGGCAGGTGGGAGACCCAGTACTTC. The chain is built from TRBV6-2 or TRBV6-3 and TRBJ2-5; D is unresolved. V lost 0 bases, J lost 5 bases, and 10 bases lay in between. The CDR3 is 14 amino acids. Germline CDR1 and CDR2: MNHEY and SVGEGT.